This T cell receptor (beta chain) was obtained from a study of identical twins. The germline V gene has CDR1 SGDLS and CDR2 YYNGEE. Trimming left V 0 bases short and J 7 bases short, with 10 bases between. The CDR3 loop spans 13 amino acids. TCRdb reprocessed the 5' RACE reads via MiXCR and lists one record per CDR3 protein. The data show 500,000 or so distinct CDR3 sequences, approximately 15% seen once. These data were also reused for a study on yellow fever vaccine responses in identical twins.

V usage is TRBV9 and J usage is TRBJ1-2, with no clear D. The TCR comes from a woman aged 18-29 years in good health. The source material was CD4+ T cells sorted from blood. CDR3 protein: CASSVVNGGGYTF. CDR3 in DNA: TGTGCCAGCAGCGTAGTGAACGGTGGTGGCTACACCTTC.